These 28 T cell receptor beta chains came from one sample sequenced in a study of blood T cell repertoires in COVID-19. The method was immunoSEQ multiplex PCR; TCRdb's version includes in-frame clones alone and lacks a portion of them. The data show about 270,000 clones, 65% to 90% seen once. The sequencing sample was made of peripheral blood. These receptors were obtained from a human donor in a cohort sampled during active COVID-19.

The rearrangement links TRBV18 to TRBJ2-3; the match to TRBD2 covers 9 bases. The CDR3 contains 16 residues. Germline lookup yields CDR1 KGHSH and CDR2 LQKENI. V trimming: 3 bases; J trimming: 5 bases; junction bases outside the gene matches: 9. The chain's CDR3 is CASSPRISGSGDTQYF. CDR3 nucleotides: TGTGCCAGCTCACCTAGGATTAGCGGGAGTGGAGATACGCAGTATTTT.

The genes are TRBV28 and TRBJ2-3; perhaps TRBD2 as D (6 bases). Germline CDR1 reads MDHEN; CDR2 reads SYDVKM. V lost 5 bases, J lost 0 bases, and 21 bases lay in between. The CDR3 extends over 18 amino acids. CDR3 sequence (DNA): TGTGCCAGCAGTGCCCCGTTGGGGACTTTCGTTAGCACAGATACGCAGTATTTT. Amino acids: CASSAPLGTFVSTDTQYF. The whole variable domain, filled in from reference TRBV28 and TRBJ2-3, reads DVKVTQSSRYLVKRTGEKVFLECVQDMDHENMFWYRQDPGLGLRLIYFSYDVKMKEKGDIPEGYSVSREKKERFSLILESASTNQTSMYLCASSAPLGTFVSTDTQYFGPGTRLTVL.

This chain links TRBV30 with TRBJ1-6; 11 bases are shared with TRBD1. Germline V gene lookup returns CDR1 GTSNPN and CDR2 SVGIG (reference sequence). The CDR3 has 15 amino acids. J gave up 9 bases and V 1 base, and 5 bases lay outside the gene matches. CDR3 loop: CAWSAGTGGFSPLHF. The CDR3 DNA is TGTGCCTGGAGTGCCGGGACAGGGGGTTTTTCACCCCTCCACTTT.

The V call is TRBV2, the J call TRBJ1-5; D is possibly TRBD1 (6 bases). Per germline, CDR1 SNHLY and CDR2 FYNNEI. The CDR3 sequence is 15 residues long. Trimming cost V 6 bases and J 1 base, with 13 bases left between them. CDR3 sequence reads: CASSRTVFSNQPQHF. CDR3 nucleotides: TGTGCCAGCAGCAGGACAGTCTTCAGCAATCAGCCCCAGCATTTT. The full variable domain, completed using reference TRBV2 and TRBJ1-5, is EPEVTQTPSHQVTQMGQEVILRCVPISNHLYFYWYRQILGQKVEFLVSFYNNEISEKSEIFDDQFSVERPDGSNFTLKIRSTKLEDSAMYFCASSRTVFSNQPQHFGDGTRLSIL.

The V call is TRBV18, the J call TRBJ2-1; 10 nucleotides line up with TRBD2. The CDR3 spans 15 residues. V was clipped by 0 bases and J by 6 bases; unmatched bases: 2. Germline V gene lookup returns CDR1 KGHSH and CDR2 LQKENI. CDR3 nucleotide sequence: TGTGCCAGCTCACCACCCAGCGGGAGGGGCAATGAGCAGTTCTTC. Amino acid sequence: CASSPPSGRGNEQFF.

The V and J genes are TRBV5-1 and TRBJ1-3; the D gene is possibly TRBD1 (6 bases). This CDR3 region has 16 residues. V lost 0 bases, J lost 0 bases, and 10 bases lay in between. CDR1 is SGHRS, CDR2 YFSETQ, per germline. CDR3 sequence reads: CASSLALTGSGNTIYF. The CDR3 DNA follows: TGCGCCAGCAGCTTGGCCCTGACAGGCTCTGGAAACACCATATATTTT.

This chain links TRBV5-1 with TRBJ1-6; D possibly corresponds to TRBD1 (5 bases). The length of the CDR3 is 16 residues. The V gene lost 4 bases and the J gene lost 7 bases, with 18 bases spanning the gap. CDR1 is SGHRS and CDR2 is YFSETQ in the germline V gene. The CDR3 sequence: CASSPARDSWNSPLHF. The CDR3 nucleotides are TGCGCCAGCAGCCCAGCCCGGGACTCCTGGAATTCACCCCTCCACTTT.

Only a few counts were recorded for this clone. V is TRBV28 and J is TRBJ2-1; no clear D. The CDR3 has 17 residues. Per germline, CDR1 MDHEN and CDR2 SYDVKM. The V gene lost 4 bases and the J gene lost 12 bases, with 28 bases spanning the gap. Written as DNA, the CDR3 is TGTGCCAGCAGTTCCTTCCATATGAGCAGGATTTATCACGGGCAGTTCTTC. Translation gives CASSSFHMSRIYHGQFF.

The rearrangement links TRBV3-1 (or the pseudogene TRBV3-2) to TRBJ2-1; D is possibly TRBD2 (6 bases). The V end was cut by 1 base, the J end by 8 bases, with 9 bases between. CDR1 and CDR2 (germline): LGHDT, YNNKEL (reference sequence). The CDR3 is 13 residues long. CDR3 DNA: TGTGCCAGCAGCCAAGGGAGGGTGGATGAGCAGTTCTTC. Translating gives CASSQGRVDEQFF.

This chain uses TRBV18 with TRBJ2-5; 12 bases are a match to TRBD2. This CDR3 is 17 amino acids long. CDR1 and CDR2 from the germline V gene are KGHSH and LQKENI. The junction had 13 bases not matched to a gene; V was cut back by 6 bases and J by 5 bases. This CDR3 is CASSPQELAGGPETQYF. For the CDR3, the DNA is TGTGCCAGCTCCCCCCAGGAGCTAGCGGGAGGGCCGGAGACCCAGTACTTC.

The rearrangement links TRBV27 to TRBJ2-1; 7 bases are shared with TRBD1. Germline assignment: CDR1 MNHEY and CDR2 SMNVEV (reference sequence). This CDR3 comprises 14 residues. V lost 5 bases and J lost 8; bases outside the gene matches: 9. CDR3 sequence reads: CASSRDRAWDEQFF. DNA for the CDR3: TGTGCCAGCAGTCGAGACAGGGCATGGGATGAGCAGTTCTTC.

V usage is TRBV27 and J usage is TRBJ2-5; 10 bases fit TRBD1. V trimming: 6 bases; J trimming: 1 base; junction bases outside the gene matches: 8. Germline CDR1 and CDR2: MNHEY and SMNVEV (reference sequence). The CDR3 is 16 residues long. The CDR3 reads CASRSTGGLFQETQYF. The CDR3 nucleotides are TGTGCCAGCAGGTCGACAGGGGGCCTTTTCCAAGAGACCCAGTACTTC.

This clone was seen only once. This chain connects TRBV5-4 to TRBJ2-5; maybe TRBD1 (6 bases). Germline loops: CDR1 SGHNT, CDR2 YYREEE (reference sequence). The germline V and J ends were trimmed by 1 base and 3 bases, with 10 bases remaining between them. The CDR3 totals 14 residues. This CDR3 is CASSLPGQEETQYF. DNA for the CDR3: TGTGCCAGCAGCTTGCCGGGACAAGAAGAGACCCAGTACTTC.

The V call is TRBV4-3, the J call TRBJ1-2; weak D call: TRBD1 (5 bases). The CDR3 has 13 residues. Germline CDR1 LGHNA, CDR2 YSLEER. Between the trimmed V and J ends, which lost 1 base and 4 bases, there was a span of 7 bases. This CDR3 is CASSQATAYGYTF. The DNA for the CDR3 is TGCGCCAGCAGCCAAGCGACAGCCTATGGCTACACCTTC.

The rearrangement uses TRBV24-1 and TRBJ2-1; weak D call: TRBD2 (5 bases). The CDR3 contains 14 residues. V lost 9 bases and J 0 bases, leaving 11 bases between the germline ends. Per germline, CDR1 KGHDR and CDR2 SFDVKD. The CDR3 loop reads CATSRGHSYNEQFF. The CDR3 nucleotides read TGTGCCACCTCCCGCGGGCACTCCTACAATGAGCAGTTCTTC.

V gene TRBV6-5 combines with J gene TRBJ2-7; D is perhaps TRBD1 (5 bases). The V and J ends lost 0 bases and 3 bases respectively, with 15 bases between them. This CDR3 is built from 16 residues. Germline values: CDR1 MNHEY, CDR2 SVGAGI. CDR3 sequence: CASSYSFRVTGYEQYF. The DNA of the CDR3 is TGTGCCAGCAGTTACTCGTTCCGGGTTACAGGCTACGAGCAGTACTTC.

The chain carries TRBV18 and TRBJ2-7; D perhaps matches TRBD1 (6 bases). This CDR3 spans 14 amino acids. Trimming took 5 bases from V and 3 from J, leaving 14 bases between them. CDR1 is KGHSH and CDR2 is LQKENI in the germline V gene. The CDR3 here is CASSVGDTGYEQYF. The DNA of the CDR3 is TGTGCCAGCTCAGTCGGGGACACCGGCTACGAGCAGTACTTC.

The sample holds one count of this clone. The gene calls are TRBV20-1 and TRBJ2-1; 8 bases are shared with TRBD2. The CDR3 totals 16 residues. Per the germline V gene, CDR1 is DFQATT and CDR2 is SNEGSKA (reference sequence). The V and J ends lost 3 bases and 1 base, in that order; junction bases with no gene match: 8. The chain's CDR3 is CSASTLSGASYNEQFF. CDR3 bases: TGCAGTGCTAGTACACTTAGCGGGGCTTCCTACAATGAGCAGTTCTTC.

The chain links TRBV10-3 to TRBJ1-2; no clear D. With 0 bases removed from V and 3 bases from J, the gap between germline ends came to 8 bases. This CDR3 has 14 residues. The V gene's germline CDR1 is ENHRY and CDR2 SYGVKD. Here the CDR3 reads CAISESREDYGYTF. CDR3 nucleotides: TGTGCCATCAGTGAGTCACGCGAAGACTATGGCTACACCTTC.

The genes are TRBV11-3 and TRBJ1-1; D gene uncertain. The V gene lost 5 bases and the J gene lost 0 bases, with 7 bases spanning the gap. Germline lookup yields CDR1 SGHNT and CDR2 YENEEA. CDR3 length equals 13 residues. In nucleotides, the CDR3 is TGTGCCAGCAGCGCTAGTATGAACACTGAAGCTTTCTTT. Residues: CASSASMNTEAFF.

The V gene is TRBV7-2, the J gene TRBJ2-2; D perhaps matches TRBD1 (5 bases). This CDR3 comprises 15 residues. V was trimmed by 2 bases and J by 5 bases, leaving 12 bases between them. Germline V gene sequence: CDR1 SGHTA, CDR2 FQGNSA. CDR3 bases: TGTGCCAGCAGCTTAAACAGGCCCCAGACCGGGGAGCTGTTTTTT. Protein sequence: CASSLNRPQTGELFF.

The genes are TRBV27 and TRBJ2-3; 12 bases align to TRBD2. CDR1 and CDR2 from the germline V gene are MNHEY and SMNVEV (reference sequence). The CDR3 contains 18 residues. Losses at the gene ends were 4 bases for V and 4 bases for J; bases not matched to a gene: 12. The CDR3 is CASSSPGLAGSRADTQYF. DNA for the CDR3: TGTGCCAGCAGTTCCCCGGGACTAGCGGGTTCTCGGGCAGATACGCAGTATTTT.

The chain's CDR3 is CASSSKGAAEQYF. CDR3 DNA: TGTGCCAGCAGTTCTAAAGGGGCTGCCGAGCAGTACTTC. The chain recombines TRBV5-6 with TRBJ2-7; weak D call: TRBD1 (5 bases). V lost 5 bases, J lost 6 bases, and 15 bases lay in between. The CDR3 runs 13 residues. Germline-derived CDR1 and CDR2 are SGHDT and YYEEEE.

The chain combines TRBV6-6 with TRBJ2-1, with D perhaps TRBD1 (6 bases). CDR1 and CDR2 (germline): MNHNY, SVGAGI (reference sequence). This CDR3 has 15 amino acids. Trimming cost V 6 bases and J 4 bases, with 16 bases left between them. CDR3: CASRDTGKPYNEQFF. CDR3 nucleotides: TGTGCCAGCAGGGACACAGGGAAGCCTTACAATGAGCAGTTCTTC.

The chain recombines TRBV30 with TRBJ1-6, with TRBD1 as a possible D gene (5 bases). The V gene's germline CDR1 is GTSNPN and CDR2 SVGIG (reference sequence). This CDR3 is 14 amino acids long. V lost 0 bases, J lost 5 bases, and 8 bases lay in between. The CDR3 reads CAWSVQVNNSPLHF. DNA for the CDR3: TGTGCCTGGAGTGTACAGGTTAATAATTCACCCCTCCACTTT.

V usage is TRBV3-1 (or the pseudogene TRBV3-2) and J usage is TRBJ2-7; TRBD2 matches at 11 bases. CDR1 is LGHDT and CDR2 is YNNKEL in the germline V gene (reference sequence). This CDR3 has 16 amino acids. With 4 bases clipped from V and 1 base from J, the junction kept 6 bases outside the gene matches. CDR3 amino acids: CASSPGTSGVSYEQYF. The CDR3 DNA reads as TGTGCCAGCAGCCCAGGGACTAGCGGAGTGTCCTACGAGCAGTACTTC.

The count of this clone is one. V usage is TRBV12-3 or TRBV12-4 and J usage is TRBJ2-3; perhaps TRBD1 as D (6 bases). CDR3 length equals 13 residues. The V end was cut by 5 bases, the J end by 6 bases, with 12 bases between. In DNA form, the CDR3 reads TGTGCCAGCAGTAGGGGGAGAGACGATACGCAGTATTTT. Its translation is CASSRGRDDTQYF.

This chain links TRBV19 with TRBJ2-4; TRBD2 is a possible D gene (6 bases). This CDR3 is built from 15 residues. V dropped 8 bases and J dropped 0 bases, with 14 bases sitting between them. Germline CDR1 and CDR2: LNHDA and SQIVND (reference sequence). In nucleotides, the CDR3 is TGTGCCAGTGAGCCCGGGAGCCTAGCCAAAAACATTCAGTACTTC. This sequence encodes CASEPGSLAKNIQYF. Using reference TRBV19 and TRBJ2-4 for the parts outside the CDR3, the full variable domain is DGGITQSPKYLFRKEGQNVTLSCEQNLNHDAMYWYRQDPGQGLRLIYYSQIVNDFQKGDIAEGYSVSREKKESFPLTVTSAQKNPTAFYLCASEPGSLAKNIQYFGAGTRLSVL.